The TCR beta chain under discussion was sequenced for a study of blood T cells in healthy people across ages. A J-beta primer mix and a sample-barcoded 5' primer were used in a second PCR of about 6 to 12 cycles. TCRdb called the 5' RACE reads again in MiXCR, with one record for every CDR3 protein. The repertoire has 630,000 or so distinct CDR3 sequences, about 30% of them found once; the top ten carry approximately 14%. This CDR3 is 13 amino acids long. The V gene lost 6 bases and the J gene lost 0 bases, with 8 bases spanning the gap. This clonotype was seen many times. The chain uses TRBV12-3 or TRBV12-4 and TRBJ1-2; D remains ambiguous. Sequenced: blood. The TCR was taken from a woman older than 75 in good health. The CDR3 is CASSRGTNYGYTF. The CDR3, as DNA: TGTGCCAGCAGCAGAGGTACTAACTATGGCTACACCTTC.